Each of the 3 T cell receptor beta chains below was sequenced from the same sample in a study of glioma-infiltrating T cells. Using RNA template, CDR3s of TCR alpha and beta were amplified with iRepertoire arm-PCR. MiXCR was run by TCRdb on the multiplex PCR reads, yielding one entry per CDR3 protein. The table lists 400,000 or so distinct CDR3 sequences, around 38% of them singletons. What was sequenced was glioma tissue, nonneoplastic brain tissue, or PBMCs (not recorded which). The source is a human donor with low-grade glioma or glioblastoma, undergoing nonglioma brain surgery, or in good health (not recorded which).

Notes on this clonotype: This may arise from a read error, as a much more abundant clone is one base away. V and J are TRBV12-5 and TRBJ1-5; D is unresolved. The CDR3 extends over 13 amino acids. Germline V gene data show CDR1 as LGHNT and CDR2 as FRNRAP. CDR3 region: CASGLDLFQPHHF. The CDR3 DNA reads TGTGCTAGTGGTTTGGACCTTTTCCAGCCCCATCATTTT.

The rearrangement uses TRBV20-1 and TRBJ2-7; 8 positions agree with TRBD1. The V segment lost 0 bases and the J segment 0 bases; nucleotides outside the gene matches: 4. The CDR3 is 15 residues long. Germline CDR1 DFQATT, CDR2 SNEGSKA (reference sequence). CDR3 in amino acids: CSARDRQGASYEQYF. In DNA, the CDR3 is TGCAGTGCTAGAGATCGGCAGGGGGCCTCCTACGAGCAGTACTTC.

This clonotype occurred a few times. The chain carries TRBV7-3 and TRBJ2-3, with TRBD2 matching over 9 bases. Germline V lookup: CDR1 SGHTA, CDR2 FQGTGA. The CDR3 contains 15 residues. The V gene end was trimmed by 5 bases and the J gene end by 2 bases; junction bases not matched to a gene: 5. The chain's CDR3 is CASSRTSAYTDTQYF. The CDR3 bases are TGTGCCAGCAGCCGGACTAGCGCATACACAGATACGCAGTATTTT.